The rows below give T cell receptor beta chains drawn from one sample of a study of cytomegalovirus exposure and HLA in healthy donors. Clones were sequenced by immunoSEQ multiplex PCR, and TCRdb holds only the in-frame ones, with some missing. The profile shows approximately 120,000 clones, approximately 17% of them singletons. The source material was PBMCs. All receptors come from a female donor in good health and CMV-seropositive. Both conserved end residues are part of each CDR3. The D gene is left open where the match is weak. Clone size is stated in some rows and not others, as once, few, many or a class when expanded.

.,TRBJ2-2,few,TRBV11-3,CASSFSRGNTGELFF,TGTGCCAGCAGCTTCTCCAGGGGGAACACCGGGGAGCTGTTTTTT
TRBD1,TRBJ1-1,few,TRBV7-2,CASSTTGEAAEAFF,TGTGCCAGCAGCACGACAGGGGAGGCGGCTGAAGCTTTCTTT
.,TRBJ1-2,few,TRBV4-3,CASSQVGTGNGYTF,TGCGCCAGCAGCCAAGTGGGAACAGGGAATGGCTACACCTTC
.,TRBJ2-1,.,TRBV2,CASSVSLEVNEQFF,TGTGCCAGCAGTGTGTCCCTAGAGGTAAATGAGCAGTTCTTC
TRBD1,TRBJ1-3,.,TRBV5-1,CASSSAGGSWGNTIYF,TGCGCCAGCAGCTCGGCAGGGGGCTCTTGGGGAAACACCATATATTTT
.,TRBJ2-1,.,TRBV28,CARLAYERPRDRYNEQFF,TGTGCCAGGCTTGCGTACGAGCGACCCCGAGACCGCTACAATGAGCAGTTCTTC
TRBD1,TRBJ1-5,many,TRBV2,CASSDAPTGAMGQPQHF,TGTGCCAGCAGTGATGCTCCGACAGGGGCCATGGGTCAGCCCCAGCATTTT
.,TRBJ2-1,.,TRBV4-1,CASSQAPPRLSSQFF,TGCGCCAGCAGCCAAGCTCCCCCCCGTCTATCGTCACAGTTCTTC
.,TRBJ1-5,.,TRBV21-1,CASNSYRTGQGNQPQHF,TGTGCCAGCAACTCCTACCGGACAGGGCAGGGCAATCAGCCCCAGCATTTT
TRBD1,TRBJ2-7,.,TRBV6-5,CASSLDRGFHEQYF,TGTGCCAGCAGCCTCGACAGGGGATTCCACGAGCAGTACTTC
TRBD2,TRBJ2-7,.,TRBV4-2,CASSQEGREFDEQYF,TGTGCCAGCAGCCAAGAGGGGCGGGAGTTCGACGAGCAGTACTTC
.,TRBJ2-1,few,TRBV28,CASSSGTPRRQFF,TGTGCCAGCAGCTCTGGGACACCTAGGCGGCAGTTCTTC
TRBD2,TRBJ2-1,.,TRBV9,CARKIAGENNEQFF,TGTGCCAGAAAGATAGCGGGGGAAAACAATGAGCAGTTCTTC
.,TRBJ1-1,few,TRBV20-1,CSASTVVKAFF,TGCAGTGCTAGTACAGTCGTTAAAGCTTTCTTT
.,TRBJ2-7,.,TRBV9,CASSSGRSSYEQYF,TGTGCCAGCAGCTCAGGTCGGTCTTCCTACGAGCAGTACTTC
TRBD2,TRBJ2-1,.,TRBV7-2,CASSNSGSSGNEQFF,TGTGCCAGCAGCAATAGCGGGAGTTCGGGGAATGAGCAGTTCTTC
TRBD2,TRBJ2-1,.,TRBV4-3,CASSQVPRAAGVLSAYNEQFF,TGCGCCAGCAGCCAAGTCCCCAGGGCCGCGGGGGTTTTGTCTGCCTACAATGAGCAGTTCTTC
.,TRBJ1-1,few,TRBV15,CATSRAGWGIDTEAFF,TGTGCCACCAGCAGGGCGGGTTGGGGTATTGACACTGAAGCTTTCTTT
.,TRBJ1-1,few,TRBV5-1,CASSFLQQNTEAFF,TGCGCCAGCAGCTTTCTACAGCAGAACACTGAAGCTTTCTTT
.,TRBJ1-1,.,TRBV25-1,CASSDRFGTEAFF,TGTGCCAGCAGTGACCGGTTTGGCACTGAAGCTTTCTTT
TRBD2,TRBJ2-5,.,TRBV5-1,CASSPTSGGPPTQYF,TGCGCCAGCAGCCCAACTAGCGGGGGGCCTCCGACCCAGTACTTC
.,TRBJ1-1,few,TRBV4-3,CASSQVWGAGTTEAFF,TGCGCCAGCAGCCAAGTGTGGGGCGCGGGGACCACTGAAGCTTTCTTT
TRBD2,TRBJ2-7,.,TRBV6-5,CASKAGGPLEQYF,TGTGCCAGCAAAGCGGGAGGTCCCCTCGAGCAGTACTTC
.,TRBJ2-2,.,TRBV7-2,CASSLAGRGNTGELFF,TGTGCCAGCAGCTTAGCAGGGCGGGGAAACACCGGGGAGCTGTTTTTT
TRBD1,TRBJ2-5,.,TRBV7-9,CASSLGQGSDRTQYF,TGTGCCAGCAGCTTAGGACAGGGGTCCGATAGAACCCAGTACTTC
TRBD2,TRBJ2-1,.,TRBV6-5,CASSYSLAGGPNEQFF,TGTGCCAGCAGTTACTCCCTAGCGGGGGGGCCCAATGAGCAGTTCTTC
.,TRBJ1-1,.,TRBV6-5,CASSYFEDSLNTEAFF,TGTGCCAGCAGTTACTTCGAAGACAGCTTAAACACTGAAGCTTTCTTT
TRBD1,TRBJ1-1,few,TRBV5-1,CASSLQGRGTEAFF,TGCGCCAGCAGCCTACAGGGGAGAGGCACTGAAGCTTTCTTT
TRBD1,TRBJ2-3,.,TRBV14,CASRQTGERGDTQYF,TGTGCCAGCAGACAGACAGGGGAACGTGGGGATACGCAGTATTTT
.,TRBJ1-2,.,TRBV6-6,CASSYTDRYGYTF,TGTGCCAGCAGTTACACGGACAGATATGGCTACACCTTC
TRBD1,TRBJ1-1,few,TRBV2,CASSLGQLEAFF,TGTGCCAGCAGTTTGGGACAGCTTGAAGCTTTCTTT
TRBD2,TRBJ2-5,.,TRBV7-3,CASSNRTSRIAETQYF,TGTGCCAGCAGCAACCGGACTAGCAGGATCGCGGAGACCCAGTACTTC
TRBD1,TRBJ1-1,few,TRBV13,CANGYRGTEAFF,TGTGCCAACGGATACAGGGGCACTGAAGCTTTCTTT
.,TRBJ1-1,.,TRBV27,CASSLGWGGSTEAFF,TGTGCCAGCAGTTTAGGATGGGGGGGAAGTACTGAAGCTTTCTTT
.,TRBJ1-2,.,TRBV27,CASSFHSFYGYTF,TGTGCCAGCAGTTTTCACAGTTTCTATGGCTACACCTTC
.,TRBJ1-2,few,TRBV5-1,CASSLELASYGYTF,TGCGCCAGCAGCTTGGAGCTCGCGTCCTATGGCTACACCTTC
TRBD1,TRBJ1-2,few,TRBV6-5,CASSWTGGDYGYTF,TGTGCCAGCAGTTGGACAGGGGGTGACTATGGCTACACCTTC
.,TRBJ2-5,.,TRBV29-1,CSVGVQSQETQYF,TGCAGCGTTGGGGTACAGTCCCAAGAGACCCAGTACTTC
TRBD2,TRBJ2-1,.,TRBV10-3,CAIRPEGGLAGGSSYNEQFF,TGTGCCATCAGACCCGAAGGGGGACTAGCGGGGGGGAGCTCCTACAATGAGCAGTTCTTC